Below, 10 T cell receptor beta chains from the same sample are listed, as sequenced in a study of blood T cells in healthy people across ages. A sample-barcoded 5' primer and a J-beta primer mix were used in a second PCR of about 6 to 12 cycles. TCRdb redid the calling of the 5' RACE reads with MiXCR, one entry per CDR3 protein. Here the sample spans around 870,000 distinct CDR3 sequences, under 35% being singletons. The sequencing input was blood. The receptors here all came from a woman older than 75 in good health.

CDR3 in DNA: TGTGCCAGCAGTCCCTTGATCGGCAGAATAACCTTTGAAGCTTTCTTT. This gives the protein CASSPLIGRITFEAFF. This chain connects TRBV12-3 or TRBV12-4 to TRBJ1-1; D not certain. The ends were cut back, 5 bases at V and 7 bases at J, with 23 bases in the middle. The CDR3 spans 16 residues.

This clonotype has at least ten counts. The J gene is TRBJ1-4, the V gene TRBV7-2; no reliable D call. Trimming cost V 4 bases and J 0 bases, with 6 bases left between them. The CDR3 is 14 residues long. From germline, CDR1 is SGHTA and CDR2 FQGNSA. The CDR3 is CASSSHATNEKLFF. The CDR3 region has the DNA TGTGCCAGCAGCTCCCACGCAACTAATGAAAAACTGTTTTTT.

The V call is TRBV20-1, the J call TRBJ1-4; 7 positions agree with TRBD1. J was trimmed by 2 bases and V by 7 bases; bases with no gene match: 7. CDR3 length: 14 amino acids. CDR1 is DFQATT and CDR2 is SNEGSKA in the germline V gene (reference sequence). The CDR3 nucleotides read TGCAGTGTTAGGGTGACAGGGACTAATGAAAAACTGTTTTTT. It translates to CSVRVTGTNEKLFF.

Ten or more counts support this clonotype. V and J are TRBV7-9 and TRBJ1-4; D perhaps matches TRBD1 (6 bases). Germline CDR1 reads SEHNR; CDR2 reads FQNEAQ (reference sequence). The germline V and J ends were trimmed by 5 bases and 6 bases, with 13 bases remaining between them. The CDR3 consists of 14 residues. CDR3 coding DNA: TGTGCCAGCAGCCCGCGGGGGCCCGATGAAAAACTGTTTTTT. Encoded protein: CASSPRGPDEKLFF.

Note on this clonotype: A junction boundary mismatches the germline segment, possibly from a read error. V is TRBV13 and J is TRBJ1-2; TRBD1 agrees at 9 bases. This CDR3 spans 14 amino acids. Germline CDR1 and CDR2: PRHDT and FYEKMQ (reference sequence). The CDR3 DNA reads as TGTGCCAACAGCTTCCGACAGGGGGGATATGGCTACACCTTC. Translated: CANSFRQGGYGYTF.

Details on this clonotype: This may be a read error: a much more frequent sequence differs by one nucleotide. CDR3 residues: CAGSRTANNEQFF. The CDR3 nucleotides are TGTGCCGGCAGTCGGACAGCAAACAATGAGCAGTTCTTC. The V gene is TRBV6-2 or TRBV6-3, the J gene TRBJ2-1; D is perhaps TRBD1 (6 bases). The CDR3 spans 13 residues. The germline V gene encodes CDR1 MNHEY and CDR2 SVGEGT.

Note on this clonotype: A clone one base away is much larger, so this may be a read error. V usage is TRBV7-8 and J usage is TRBJ2-4; TRBD2 agrees at 7 bases. The J call may be faulty, since TRBJ2-5 better matches the DNA end. This CDR3 has 15 residues. Germline assignment: CDR1 SGHVS and CDR2 FQNEAQ. CDR3 sequence (DNA): TGTGCCGGCAGCCTGCCGTGGACTAGTCAAGAGACCCAGTACTTC. Translation gives CAGSLPWTSQETQYF.

This clonotype was detected a few times. The chain uses TRBV2 and TRBJ2-7, with 7 bases identical to TRBD1. The CDR3 is made up of 14 amino acids. The trim removed 6 bases at V and 2 bases at J, leaving 7 bases unmatched. The germline gives CDR1 SNHLY, CDR2 FYNNEI. CDR3 nucleotides: TGTGCCAGCAGCTCGGGACAGAGTGCCTACGAGCAGTACTTC. Encoded protein: CASSSGQSAYEQYF. Full variable domain (rest looked up from reference TRBV2 and TRBJ2-7): EPEVTQTPSHQVTQMGQEVILRCVPISNHLYFYWYRQILGQKVEFLVSFYNNEISEKSEIFDDQFSVERPDGSNFTLKIRSTKLEDSAMYFCASSSGQSAYEQYFGPGTRLTVT.

The sample holds a few counts of this clonotype. A read error may explain this, as a much larger clone is one base away. The chain links TRBV5-1 to TRBJ2-3; TRBD1 matches 7 bases. The CDR3 sequence is 14 residues long. Germline V lookup: CDR1 SGHRS, CDR2 YFSETQ. V was pared by 4 bases and J by 6 bases, with 8 bases of the junction left unmatched. The CDR3 DNA follows: TGCGCCAGCAGCCGTGGACAGACAGGGGATACGCAGTATTTT. Its protein is CASSRGQTGDTQYF.

The sample holds a few counts of this clonotype. V is TRBV7-3 and J is TRBJ2-1, with D perhaps matching TRBD2 (5 bases). CDR3 length equals 16 residues. The V gene's germline CDR1 is SGHTA and CDR2 FQGTGA. V lost 1 base to trimming and J lost 0 bases, with 10 bases between them. The CDR3, as DNA: TGTGCCAGCAGCTTAAATGGGGAGCTCTCCTACAATGAGCAGTTCTTC. It is translated as CASSLNGELSYNEQFF.